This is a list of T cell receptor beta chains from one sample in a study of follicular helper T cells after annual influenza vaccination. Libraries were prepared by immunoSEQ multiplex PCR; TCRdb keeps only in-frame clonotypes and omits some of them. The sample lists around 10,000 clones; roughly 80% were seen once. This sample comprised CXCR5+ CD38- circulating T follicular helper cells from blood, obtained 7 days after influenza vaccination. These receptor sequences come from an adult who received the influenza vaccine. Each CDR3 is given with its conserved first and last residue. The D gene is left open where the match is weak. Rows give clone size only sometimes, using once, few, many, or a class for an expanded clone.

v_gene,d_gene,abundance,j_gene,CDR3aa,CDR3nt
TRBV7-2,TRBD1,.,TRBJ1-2,CASSLATGGSGQGAYGYTF,TGTGCCAGCAGCTTAGCGACGGGTGGATCGGGACAGGGGGCCTATGGCTACACCTTC
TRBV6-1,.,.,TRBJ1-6,CASRKSSYNSPLHF,TGTGCCAGCAGAAAAAGCTCCTATAATTCACCCCTCCACTTT
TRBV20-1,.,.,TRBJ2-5,CSALEVETQYF,TGCAGTGCCCTGGAAGTGGAGACCCAGTACTTC
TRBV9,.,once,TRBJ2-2,CASSVGVKGELFF,TGTGCCAGCAGCGTAGGAGTTAAGGGGGAGCTGTTTTTT
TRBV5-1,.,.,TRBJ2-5,CASSLEAETQYF,TGCGCCAGCAGCTTGGAAGCAGAGACCCAGTACTTC
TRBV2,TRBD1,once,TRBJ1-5,CASRDGQGYQPQHF,TGTGCCAGCAGGGACGGACAGGGCTATCAGCCCCAGCATTTT
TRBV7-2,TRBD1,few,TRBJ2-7,CASSPTSGQTSYEQYF,TGTGCCAGCAGCCCTACATCGGGACAGACCTCCTACGAGCAGTACTTC
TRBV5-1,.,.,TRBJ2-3,CASSSDSTDTQYF,TGCGCCAGCAGCTCGGATAGCACAGATACGCAGTATTTT
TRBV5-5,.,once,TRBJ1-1,CASSWDGGNTEAFF,TGTGCCAGCAGTTGGGACGGGGGGAACACTGAAGCTTTCTTT
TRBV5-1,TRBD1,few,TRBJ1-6,CASSLTGDSNSPLHF,TGCGCCAGCAGCTTGACAGGGGATAGCAATTCACCCCTCCACTTT
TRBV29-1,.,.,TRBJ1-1,CSARTSGTEAFF,TGCAGCGCGCGAACCTCGGGGACTGAAGCTTTCTTT
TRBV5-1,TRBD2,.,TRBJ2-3,CASSPTSVSTDTQYF,TGCGCCAGCAGCCCAACTAGCGTTAGCACAGATACGCAGTATTTT
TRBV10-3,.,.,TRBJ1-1,CAIARDKNTEAFF,TGTGCCATTGCGCGAGACAAGAACACTGAAGCTTTCTTT
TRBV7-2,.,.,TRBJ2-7,CASSLGGTGYYEQYF,TGTGCCAGCAGCTTAGGAGGCACGGGATACTACGAGCAGTACTTC
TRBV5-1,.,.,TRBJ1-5,CASRLDSKSNQPQHF,TGCGCCAGCAGATTAGACAGTAAGAGCAATCAGCCCCAGCATTTT
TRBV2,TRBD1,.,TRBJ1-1,CASARDRGGTEAFF,TGTGCCAGCGCCAGGGACAGGGGAGGCACTGAAGCTTTCTTT
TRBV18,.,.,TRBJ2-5,CASSPLPGRGKETQYF,TGTGCCAGCTCACCACTCCCTGGACGGGGAAAAGAGACCCAGTACTTC